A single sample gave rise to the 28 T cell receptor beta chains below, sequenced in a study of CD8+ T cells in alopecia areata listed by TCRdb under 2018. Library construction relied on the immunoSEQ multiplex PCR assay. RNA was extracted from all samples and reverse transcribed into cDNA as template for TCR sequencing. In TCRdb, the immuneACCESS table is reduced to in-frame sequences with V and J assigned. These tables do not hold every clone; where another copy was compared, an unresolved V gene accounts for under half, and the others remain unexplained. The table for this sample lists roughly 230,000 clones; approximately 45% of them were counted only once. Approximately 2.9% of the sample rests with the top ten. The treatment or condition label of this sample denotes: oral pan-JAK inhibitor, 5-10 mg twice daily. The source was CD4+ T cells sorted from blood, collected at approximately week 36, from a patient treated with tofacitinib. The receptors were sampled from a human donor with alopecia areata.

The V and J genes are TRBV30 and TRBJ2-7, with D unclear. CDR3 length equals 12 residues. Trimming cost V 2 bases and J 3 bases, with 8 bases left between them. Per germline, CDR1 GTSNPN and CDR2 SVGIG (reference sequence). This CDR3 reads CAWSPPHYEQYF. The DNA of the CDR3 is TGTGCCTGGAGTCCCCCCCACTACGAGCAGTACTTC.

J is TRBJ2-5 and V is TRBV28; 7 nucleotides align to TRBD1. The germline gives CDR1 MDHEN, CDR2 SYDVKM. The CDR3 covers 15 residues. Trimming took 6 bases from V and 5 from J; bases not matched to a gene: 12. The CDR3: CASSVTGAKGETQYF. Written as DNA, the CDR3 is TGTGCCAGCAGCGTCACAGGGGCGAAGGGGGAGACCCAGTACTTC. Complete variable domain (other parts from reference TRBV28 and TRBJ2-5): DVKVTQSSRYLVKRTGEKVFLECVQDMDHENMFWYRQDPGLGLRLIYFSYDVKMKEKGDIPEGYSVSREKKERFSLILESASTNQTSMYLCASSVTGAKGETQYFGPGTRLLVL.

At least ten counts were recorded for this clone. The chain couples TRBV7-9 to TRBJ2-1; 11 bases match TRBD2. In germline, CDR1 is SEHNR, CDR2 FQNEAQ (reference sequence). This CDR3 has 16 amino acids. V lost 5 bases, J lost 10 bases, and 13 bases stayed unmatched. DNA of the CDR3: TGTGCCAGCAGCCCGACTAGCGGGGCTTCCGGGGAGGAGCAGTTCTTC. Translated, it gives CASSPTSGASGEEQFF.

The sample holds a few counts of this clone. CDR3: CASSEVEAKNIQYF. DNA of the CDR3: TGTGCCAGCAGTGAAGTGGAAGCCAAAAACATTCAGTACTTC. The genes are TRBV25-1 and TRBJ2-4; D not resolved. This CDR3 region has 14 residues. Germline loops: CDR1 MGHDK, CDR2 SYGVNS. V was trimmed by 2 bases and J by 0 bases, leaving 5 bases between them.

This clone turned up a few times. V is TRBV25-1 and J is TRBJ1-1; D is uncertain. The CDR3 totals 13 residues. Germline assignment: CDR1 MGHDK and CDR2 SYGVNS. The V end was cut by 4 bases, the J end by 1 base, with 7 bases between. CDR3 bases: TGTGCCAGCAGTGTCGGAGGGAACACTGAAGCTTTCTTT. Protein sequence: CASSVGGNTEAFF.

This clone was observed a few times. CDR3: CASSPNSHEQFF. In nucleotides, the CDR3 is TGTGCCAGCAGCCCTAACTCCCATGAGCAGTTCTTC. The genes are TRBV7-8 and TRBJ2-1; no firm D call. The CDR3 is 12 residues long. V lost 5 bases and J lost 8, with 10 bases in between. Per germline, CDR1 SGHVS and CDR2 FQNEAQ.

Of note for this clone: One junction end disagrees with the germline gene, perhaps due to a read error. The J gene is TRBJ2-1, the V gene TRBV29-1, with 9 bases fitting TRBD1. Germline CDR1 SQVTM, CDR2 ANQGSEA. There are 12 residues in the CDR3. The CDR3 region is CSVEENRDRALF. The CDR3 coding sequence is TGCAGCGTTGAGGAGAACCGGGACAGGGCGCTCTTC.

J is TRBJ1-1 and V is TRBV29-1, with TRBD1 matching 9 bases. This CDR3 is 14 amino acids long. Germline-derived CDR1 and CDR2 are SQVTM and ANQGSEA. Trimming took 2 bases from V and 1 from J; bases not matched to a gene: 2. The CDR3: CSVERTGANTEAFF. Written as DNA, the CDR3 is TGCAGCGTTGAAAGGACAGGGGCGAACACTGAAGCTTTCTTT.

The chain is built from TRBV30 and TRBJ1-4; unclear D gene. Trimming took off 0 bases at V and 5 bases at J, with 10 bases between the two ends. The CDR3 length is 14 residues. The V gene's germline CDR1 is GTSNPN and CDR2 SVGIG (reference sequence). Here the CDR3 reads CAWSVLSSNEKLFF. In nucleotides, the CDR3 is TGTGCCTGGAGTGTATTGTCGTCCAATGAAAAACTGTTTTTT. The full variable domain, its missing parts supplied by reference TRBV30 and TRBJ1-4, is SQTIHQWPATLVQPVGSPLSLECTVEGTSNPNLYWYRQAAGRGLQLLFYSVGIGQISSEVPQNLSASRPQDRQFILSSKKLLLSDSGFYLCAWSVLSSNEKLFFGSGTQLSVL.

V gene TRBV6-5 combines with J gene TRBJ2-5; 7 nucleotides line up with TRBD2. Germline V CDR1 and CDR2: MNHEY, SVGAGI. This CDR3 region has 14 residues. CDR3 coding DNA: TGTGCAAGCTCACCCCCGCCCGGGGGGGAGACCCAGTACTTC. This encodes CASSPPPGGETQYF.

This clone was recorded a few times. The chain's CDR3 is CASSAGRYNEQFF. The CDR3 nucleotides read TGTGCCAGCAGCGCGGGACGCTACAATGAGCAGTTCTTC. V usage is TRBV18 and J usage is TRBJ2-1; D perhaps matches TRBD2 (6 bases). Deletions cut 8 bases from V and 3 bases from J, with 11 bases between. Germline assignment: CDR1 KGHSH and CDR2 LQKENI. The CDR3 covers 13 residues.

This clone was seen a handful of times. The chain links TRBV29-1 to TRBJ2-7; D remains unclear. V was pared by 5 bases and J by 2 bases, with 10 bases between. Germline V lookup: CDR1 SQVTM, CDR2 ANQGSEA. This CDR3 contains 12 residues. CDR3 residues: CSVRSAPYEQYF. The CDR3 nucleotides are TGCAGCGTTCGTTCAGCCCCCTACGAGCAGTACTTC.

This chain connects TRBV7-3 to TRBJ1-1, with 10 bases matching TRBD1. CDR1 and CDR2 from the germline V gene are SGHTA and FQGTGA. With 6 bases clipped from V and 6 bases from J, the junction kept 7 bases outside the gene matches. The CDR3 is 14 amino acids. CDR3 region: CASRTRQGAAEAFF. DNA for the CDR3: TGTGCCAGCAGGACTCGACAGGGGGCTGCTGAAGCTTTCTTT.

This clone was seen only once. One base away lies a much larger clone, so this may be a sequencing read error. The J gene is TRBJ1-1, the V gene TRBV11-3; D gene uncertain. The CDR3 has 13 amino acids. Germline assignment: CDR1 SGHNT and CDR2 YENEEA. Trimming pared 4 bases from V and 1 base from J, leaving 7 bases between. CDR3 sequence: CASSSGRNTEAFF. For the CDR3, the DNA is TGTGCCAGCAGCTCTGGACGGAACACTGAAGCTTTCTTT.

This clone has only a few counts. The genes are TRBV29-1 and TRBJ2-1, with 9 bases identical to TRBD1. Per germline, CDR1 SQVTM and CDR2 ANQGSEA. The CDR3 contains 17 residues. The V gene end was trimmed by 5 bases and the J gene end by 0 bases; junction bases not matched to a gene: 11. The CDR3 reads CSVRTGEFLISYNEQFF. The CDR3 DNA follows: TGCAGCGTTCGGACAGGGGAGTTTTTGATCTCCTACAATGAGCAGTTCTTC.

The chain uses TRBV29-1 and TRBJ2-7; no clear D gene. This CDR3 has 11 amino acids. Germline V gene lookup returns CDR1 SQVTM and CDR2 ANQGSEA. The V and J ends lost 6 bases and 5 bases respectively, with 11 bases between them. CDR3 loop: CSVRLYHEQYF. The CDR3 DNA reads TGCAGCGTCCGACTCTACCACGAGCAGTACTTC.

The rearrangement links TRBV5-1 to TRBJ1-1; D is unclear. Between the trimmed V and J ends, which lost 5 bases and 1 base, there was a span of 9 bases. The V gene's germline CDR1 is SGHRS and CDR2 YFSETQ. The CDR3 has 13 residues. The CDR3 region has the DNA TGCGCCAGCAGAGTAGGGCAGAACACTGAAGCTTTCTTT. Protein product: CASRVGQNTEAFF.

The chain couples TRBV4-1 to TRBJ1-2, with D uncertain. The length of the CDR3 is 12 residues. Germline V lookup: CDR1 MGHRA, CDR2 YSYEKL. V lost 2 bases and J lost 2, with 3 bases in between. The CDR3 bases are TGCGCCAGCAGCCAAATGAACTATGGCTACACCTTC. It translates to CASSQMNYGYTF.

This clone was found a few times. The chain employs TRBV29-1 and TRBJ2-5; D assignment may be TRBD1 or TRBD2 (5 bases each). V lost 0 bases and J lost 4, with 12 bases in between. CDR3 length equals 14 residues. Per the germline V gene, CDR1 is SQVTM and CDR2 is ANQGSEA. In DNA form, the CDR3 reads TGCAGCGTTGAAGATAGTAAGGGGAGAGAGACCCAGTACTTC. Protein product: CSVEDSKGRETQYF.

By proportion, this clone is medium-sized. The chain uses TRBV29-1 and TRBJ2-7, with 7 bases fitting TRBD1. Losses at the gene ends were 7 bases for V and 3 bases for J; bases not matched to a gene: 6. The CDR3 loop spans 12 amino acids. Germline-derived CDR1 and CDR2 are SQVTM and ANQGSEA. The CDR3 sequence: CSGKTGSYEQYF. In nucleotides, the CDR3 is TGCAGCGGCAAGACAGGGAGCTACGAGCAGTACTTC.

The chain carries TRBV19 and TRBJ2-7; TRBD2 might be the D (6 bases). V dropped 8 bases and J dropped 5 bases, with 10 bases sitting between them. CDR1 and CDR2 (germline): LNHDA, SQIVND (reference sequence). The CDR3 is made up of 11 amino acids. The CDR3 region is CASASGDEQYF. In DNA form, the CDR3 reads TGTGCCAGTGCCTCGGGGGACGAGCAGTACTTC.

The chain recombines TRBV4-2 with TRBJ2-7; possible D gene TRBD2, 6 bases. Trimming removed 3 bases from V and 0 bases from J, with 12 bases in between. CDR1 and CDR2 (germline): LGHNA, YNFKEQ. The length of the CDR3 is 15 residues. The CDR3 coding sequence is TGTGCCAGCAGCCATTTCGGGACTTACTCCTACGAGCAGTACTTC. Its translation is CASSHFGTYSYEQYF.

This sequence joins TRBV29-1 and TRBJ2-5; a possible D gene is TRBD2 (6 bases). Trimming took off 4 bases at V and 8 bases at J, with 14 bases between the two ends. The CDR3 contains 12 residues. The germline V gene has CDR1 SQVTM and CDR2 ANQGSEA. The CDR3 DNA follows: TGCAGCGTTGCTGCCGGGGGACTCACCCAGTACTTC. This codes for CSVAAGGLTQYF.

The CDR3 reads CASATSGRAYEQYF. Written as DNA, the CDR3 is TGTGCCAGCGCCACTAGCGGGAGGGCCTACGAGCAGTACTTC. V gene TRBV2 combines with J gene TRBJ2-7; TRBD2 aligns across 13 bases. In germline, CDR1 is SNHLY, CDR2 FYNNEI. The junction had 3 bases not matched to a gene; V was cut back by 8 bases and J by 2 bases. This CDR3 region has 14 residues. Combining the CDR3 with reference TRBV2 and TRBJ2-7 gives the whole variable domain EPEVTQTPSHQVTQMGQEVILRCVPISNHLYFYWYRQILGQKVEFLVSFYNNEISEKSEIFDDQFSVERPDGSNFTLKIRSTKLEDSAMYFCASATSGRAYEQYFGPGTRLTVT.

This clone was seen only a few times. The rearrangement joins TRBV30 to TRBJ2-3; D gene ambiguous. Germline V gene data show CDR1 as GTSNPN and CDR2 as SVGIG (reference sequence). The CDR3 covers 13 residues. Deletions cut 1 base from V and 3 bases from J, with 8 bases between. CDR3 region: CAWSGDSTDTQYF. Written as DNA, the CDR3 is TGTGCCTGGAGTGGAGATTCTACAGATACGCAGTATTTT.

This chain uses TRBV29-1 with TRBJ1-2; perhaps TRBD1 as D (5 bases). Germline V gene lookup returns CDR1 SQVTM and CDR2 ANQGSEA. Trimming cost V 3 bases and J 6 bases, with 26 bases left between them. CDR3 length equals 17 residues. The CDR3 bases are TGCAGCGTTGACAGGCGGGGGGAAGACAGCCTTGGGGATGGCTACACCTTC. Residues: CSVDRRGEDSLGDGYTF.

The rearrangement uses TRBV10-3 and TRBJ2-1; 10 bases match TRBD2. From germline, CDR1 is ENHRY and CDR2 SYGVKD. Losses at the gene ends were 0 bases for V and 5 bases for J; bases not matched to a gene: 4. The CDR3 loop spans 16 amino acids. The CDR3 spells CAISESRLAGNNEQFF. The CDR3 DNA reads TGTGCCATCAGTGAGTCGAGACTAGCGGGCAACAATGAGCAGTTCTTC.

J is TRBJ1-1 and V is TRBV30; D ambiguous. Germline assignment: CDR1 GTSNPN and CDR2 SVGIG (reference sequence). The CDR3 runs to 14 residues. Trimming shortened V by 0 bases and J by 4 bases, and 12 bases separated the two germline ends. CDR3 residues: CAWSVIAGSTEAFF. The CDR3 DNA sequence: TGTGCCTGGAGTGTAATTGCGGGAAGCACTGAAGCTTTCTTT.